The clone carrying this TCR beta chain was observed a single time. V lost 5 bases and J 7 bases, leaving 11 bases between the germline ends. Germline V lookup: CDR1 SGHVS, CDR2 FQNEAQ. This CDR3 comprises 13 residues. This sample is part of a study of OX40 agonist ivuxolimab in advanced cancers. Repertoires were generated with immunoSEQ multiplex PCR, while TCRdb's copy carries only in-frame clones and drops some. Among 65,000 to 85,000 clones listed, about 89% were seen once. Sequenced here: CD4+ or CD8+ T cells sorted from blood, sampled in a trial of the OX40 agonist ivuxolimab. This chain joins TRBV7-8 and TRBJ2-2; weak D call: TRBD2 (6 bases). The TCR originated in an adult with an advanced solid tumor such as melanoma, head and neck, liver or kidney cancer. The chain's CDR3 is CASSRLAYGELFF. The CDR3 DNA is TGTGCCAGCAGCCGTCTAGCGTACGGGGAGCTGTTTTTT.